This TCR beta chain was captured in a study of blood T cell repertoires in COVID-19. As for the study in general: The cDNA or gDNA used as material had been derived from T cells, B-cell-depleted T cells, or PBMCs.

Trimming shortened V by 4 bases and J by 5 bases, and 15 bases separated the two germline ends. CDR3 length equals 14 residues. The germline V gene encodes CDR1 SGHNT and CDR2 YYREEE (reference sequence). Per the original data handling: Amplifying reference gene primers gave estimates of nucleated cell counts. Method: immunoSEQ multiplex PCR; TCRdb's copy keeps in-frame clones and lacks some. The DNA was the basis for D and trimming; V, J and clone size are from that table. Among some 200,000 clones listed, 70% to 90% were seen once. Sequencing input: peripheral blood. V is TRBV5-4 and J is TRBJ2-5, with no clear D. This clonotype was obtained from a man aged 40-49 years with active or convalescent COVID-19. The CDR3 region has the DNA TGTGCCAGCAGCCTGGAGAGATTCGGGGAGACCCAGTACTTC. As protein: CASSLERFGETQYF.